The sequence of this TCR beta chain was determined in a study of blood T cell repertoires in COVID-19. Study information: Italy, Spain and the United States were the sources of the convalescent and acute COVID-19 samples. Nucleic acid was either cDNA or gDNA, and it came from T cells, B-cell-depleted T cells, or PBMCs.

The CDR3 loop spans 17 amino acids. Germline assignment: CDR1 SGHAT and CDR2 FQNNGV. Trimming cost V 5 bases and J 2 bases; bases outside gene matches: 10. Authors' processing steps: By means of reference gene primer amplification, nucleated cell counts were estimated. Measured with immunoSEQ multiplex PCR; TCRdb has only the in-frame clones, and not every one. That table furnishes V, J and clone size, whereas the DNA furnished D and trimming. The top ten clones hold about 1.5% of a sample with more than 120,000 clones, over 85% of them seen once. The chain joins TRBV11-2 to TRBJ2-3, with TRBD2 matching over 10 bases. The sample taken for sequencing was peripheral blood. The TCR originated in a human donor in a cohort sampled during active COVID-19. The CDR3 sequence is CASSASSGGASTDTQYF. The CDR3 bases are TGTGCCAGCAGCGCCTCCAGCGGGGGGGCCTCCACAGATACGCAGTATTTT.